This T cell receptor (beta chain) was captured by sequencing in a study of blood T cells in healthy people across ages. Study-wide results and caveats: Long-lived donors exceeded aged donors in naive CD4+ cells and diversity.

A sample-barcoded 5' primer and a J-beta primer mix were used in a second PCR of roughly 7 to 11 cycles. MiXCR, run by TCRdb on the 5' RACE reads, gives a single entry per CDR3 protein. This sample has 1,500,000 or so distinct CDR3 sequences, with approximately 42% found just once. Healthy Caucasian individuals from Russia aged about 6 to 100 served as donors. Extracted total RNA amounted to at least 5 micrograms for each sample. There are 15 residues in the CDR3. Germline values: CDR1 MNHEY, CDR2 SVGAGI. This clonotype was seen a handful of times. Its antigen is unknown. The gene calls are TRBV6-5 and TRBJ2-1; 7 nucleotides align to TRBD1. The closer fit of TRBJ2-7 to the DNA end suggests the J call may be wrong. Sequenced: blood. The TCR was taken from a woman aged 18 to 35 in good health. The CDR3, as DNA: TGTGCCAGCAGTAAGACAGGGAGCTCCTACAATGAGCAGTACTTC. It encodes CASSKTGSSYNEQYF.